The present entry profiles one TCR beta chain with its context. This clone was observed a single time. No antigen is known for it. No quality values exist for individual bases; no much larger clone is one base distant. The data were taken from a study of T cell repertoires in ileal Crohn's disease (dated by TCRdb to the late 2010s). Concerning the study at large: The median duration of disease was approximately eight years, and at the time of surgery roughly a third of patients were active smokers. A Rutgeerts score higher than i0 was the definition used for endoscopic postoperative recurrence. The study sequenced approximately 180 mucosal samples from some 55 patients, taken at several locations on the surgical specimen and at postoperative endoscopy. The study was conducted in parallel with a multicentre cohort built to find predictors of early endoscopic recurrence after ileocolonic resection. Every patient underwent surgery because of a complication, which was stricturing disease in about 61% and penetrating disease in 39%. The TCR repertoire was analysed in about 62 patients with Crohn's disease drawn from a prospective multicentre cohort. Postoperative therapy was given to about half of the patients, with thiopurines administered to fewer than 13 patients and anti-TNF agents administered to 15 to 20 patients.

The CDR3 goes from the cysteine to the phenylalanine over 16 residues. Only the CDR3 part of the read is kept: 48 bases, read in frame from the first base. CDR1 and CDR2, per the germline V gene, are SGHDT and YYEEEE. Germline trimming: 4 bases from V, 2 bases from J; junction bases outside gene matches: 9. Overall study outcomes, separate from this receptor: Patients who were active smokers at surgery had a significantly higher proportion of clonal expansions than non-smokers (about 25% vs 20%, p=0.02). Mucosal CD4 and CD8 T cells were sorted and sequenced only in a subgroup of patients, whose size was not stated. More high-frequency clones were carried by sorted CD8 T cells than by CD4 T cells, suggesting that mucosal expansions were mainly CD8. Endoscopic recurrence was found to be associated with higher high-frequency clone percentages at surgery, and recurrence was observed in all patients with clonality above 26.8% (18/57).

In the paper's terms, the time point label means: sorted mucosal CD4 T cells. Before cell sorting, lamina propria lymphocytes from surgical specimens were separated using a Ficoll-hypaque gradient. Eligible patients were adults with ileal or ileocolonic Crohn's disease who had an indication for ileocolonic resection. CD4 and CD8 T cells were sorted on a BD FACSAria III with mean purity above 99%. Receptor amplification or capture employed the immunoSEQ multiplex PCR assay. CDR3 regions were amplified from genomic DNA by Adaptive Biotechnology using a two-step, amplification bias-controlled multiplex PCR. Primers for every V and J gene segment were used in the first PCR, and barcodes and Illumina adapters were added in the second PCR. CDR3 libraries were sequenced on an Illumina instrument. For the original study's pipeline: The analysis drew on both the pipelines supplied by the vendor and custom analysis of the raw data in R/Bioconductor running R version 3.3.0. Clonality, which ranges from 0 to 1, was calculated as the inverse of the normalised Shannon entropy across all productive clones. The repertoire share taken up by the top 100 clones defined high-frequency clones, and only clones that passed a 95% confidence test were kept. The Simpson index measured repertoire diversity, and the Morisita-Horn index measured overlap between samples. Held by TCRdb, this immuneACCESS table contains in-frame sequences only and omits some clones. Under half of the omission traces to an unresolved V gene where checked; the cause of the rest is unknown. The V and J calls and clone size are taken from that table; D and trimming were inferred from the DNA. The table for this sample lists about 370 clones; 81% of them were counted only once. Clones ranked in the top ten supply about 10% of the sample.

Sequenced: CD4+ T cells sorted from the ileum. The receptor chain draws on TRBV5-6 and TRBJ2-3, and 8 bases in between align with TRBD2. This TCR came from an adult with Crohn's disease. This receptor has the CDR3 CASSRVGAGVTDTQYF. DNA sequence: TGTGCCAGCAGCCGGGTGGGAGCGGGGGTCACAGATACGCAGTATTTT.